The entry that follows covers one T cell receptor beta chain sequence. Its antigen is not identified. The data stem from a study of cytotoxic CD8 clonotypes in ibrutinib-treated CLL. CDR1 and CDR2 (germline): MDHEN, SYDVKM. The CDR3 spans 15 residues. J lost 8 bases, V lost 5 bases, and 10 bases had no gene match. From cryopreserved PBMCs came about 2.1 micrograms of genomic DNA used for TCR beta libraries. A 1 in 200,000 to 1 in 1 million T cell depth was the sequencing target. TCRdb's copy holds only in-frame clones and misses some; the assay was immunoSEQ multiplex PCR. This table has about 50,000 clones, 75% to 90% appearing once. Points from the study as a whole: Clonality increased with ibrutinib response but returned toward baseline at progression. Patients showed higher baseline clonality than age-matched healthy donors, and it tracked circulating CD8+ T-cell counts.

The source is a human donor with chronic lymphocytic leukemia. The J gene is TRBJ2-5, the V gene TRBV28; TRBD1 matches 11 bases. The sample was PBMCs, taken after 24 months of ibrutinib treatment. The CDR3 DNA sequence: TGTGCCAGCAGTCTCCCTGGGACAGGGGGAGAAACCCAGTACTTC. Encoded protein: CASSLPGTGGETQYF.